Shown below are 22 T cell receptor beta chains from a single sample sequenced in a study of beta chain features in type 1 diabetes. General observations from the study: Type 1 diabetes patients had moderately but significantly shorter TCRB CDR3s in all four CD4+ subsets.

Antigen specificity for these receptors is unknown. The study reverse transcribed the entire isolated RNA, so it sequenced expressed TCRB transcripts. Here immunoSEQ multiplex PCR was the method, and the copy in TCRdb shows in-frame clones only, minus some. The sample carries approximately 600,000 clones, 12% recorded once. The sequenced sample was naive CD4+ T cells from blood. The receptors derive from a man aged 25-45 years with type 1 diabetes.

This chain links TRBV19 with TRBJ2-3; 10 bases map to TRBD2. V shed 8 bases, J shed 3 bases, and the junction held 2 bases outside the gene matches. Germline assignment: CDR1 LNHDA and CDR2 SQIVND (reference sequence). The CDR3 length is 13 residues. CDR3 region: CASSSGGTDTQYF. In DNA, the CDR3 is TGTGCCAGTTCTAGCGGGGGTACAGATACGCAGTATTTT.

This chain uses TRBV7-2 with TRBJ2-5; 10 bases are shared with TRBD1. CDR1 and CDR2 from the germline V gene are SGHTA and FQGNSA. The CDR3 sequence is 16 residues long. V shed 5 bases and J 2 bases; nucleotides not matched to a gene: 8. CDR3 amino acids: CASSGPGTGVQETQYF. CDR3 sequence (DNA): TGTGCCAGCAGCGGACCCGGGACAGGGGTTCAAGAGACCCAGTACTTC.

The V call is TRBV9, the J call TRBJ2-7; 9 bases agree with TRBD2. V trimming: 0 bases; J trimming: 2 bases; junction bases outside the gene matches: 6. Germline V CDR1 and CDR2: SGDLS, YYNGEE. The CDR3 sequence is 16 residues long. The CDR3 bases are TGTGCCAGCAGCGTAGGCAGCGGGGGGATGACCTACGAGCAGTACTTC. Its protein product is CASSVGSGGMTYEQYF.

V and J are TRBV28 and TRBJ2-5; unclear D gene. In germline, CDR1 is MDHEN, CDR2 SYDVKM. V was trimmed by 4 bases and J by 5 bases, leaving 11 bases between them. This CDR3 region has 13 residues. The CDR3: CASSSDIGETQYF. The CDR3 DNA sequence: TGTGCCAGCAGTTCGGATATTGGGGAGACCCAGTACTTC.

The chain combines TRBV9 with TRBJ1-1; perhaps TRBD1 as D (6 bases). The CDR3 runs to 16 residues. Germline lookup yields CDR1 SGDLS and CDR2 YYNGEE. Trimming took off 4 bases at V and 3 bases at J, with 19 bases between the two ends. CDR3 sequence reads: CASSPGEGRYDTEAFF. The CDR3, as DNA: TGTGCCAGCAGCCCAGGGGAGGGAAGGTATGACACTGAAGCTTTCTTT.

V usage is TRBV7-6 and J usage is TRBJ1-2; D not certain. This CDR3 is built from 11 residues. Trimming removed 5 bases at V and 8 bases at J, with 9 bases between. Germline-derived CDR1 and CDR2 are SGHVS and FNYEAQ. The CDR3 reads CASSPLRGYTF. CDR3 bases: TGTGCCAGCAGCCCTCTCCGGGGCTACACCTTC. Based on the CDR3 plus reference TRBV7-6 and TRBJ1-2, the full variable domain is GAGVSQSPRYKVTKRGQDVALRCDPISGHVSLYWYRQALGQGPEFLTYFNYEAQQDKSGLPNDRFSAERPEGSISTLTIQRTEQRDSAMYRCASSPLRGYTFGSGTRLTVV.

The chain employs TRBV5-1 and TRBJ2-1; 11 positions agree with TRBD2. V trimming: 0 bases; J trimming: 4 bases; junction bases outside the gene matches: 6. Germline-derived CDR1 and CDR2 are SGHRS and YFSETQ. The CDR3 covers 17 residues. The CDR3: CASSLEGLAEAYNEQFF. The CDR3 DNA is TGCGCCAGCAGCTTGGAGGGACTAGCGGAGGCTTACAATGAGCAGTTCTTC.

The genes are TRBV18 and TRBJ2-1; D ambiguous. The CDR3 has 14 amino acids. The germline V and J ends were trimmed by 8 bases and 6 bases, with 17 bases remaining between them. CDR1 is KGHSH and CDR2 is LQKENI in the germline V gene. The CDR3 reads CASRYSDGINEQFF. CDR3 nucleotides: TGTGCCAGCCGATATTCGGACGGTATCAATGAGCAGTTCTTC.

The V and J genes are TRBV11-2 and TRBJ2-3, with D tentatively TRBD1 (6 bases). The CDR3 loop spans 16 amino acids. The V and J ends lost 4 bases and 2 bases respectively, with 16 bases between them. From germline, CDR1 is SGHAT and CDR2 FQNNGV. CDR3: CASSSWTVLVTDTQYF. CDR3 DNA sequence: TGTGCCAGCAGCTCCTGGACAGTCCTGGTCACAGATACGCAGTATTTT.

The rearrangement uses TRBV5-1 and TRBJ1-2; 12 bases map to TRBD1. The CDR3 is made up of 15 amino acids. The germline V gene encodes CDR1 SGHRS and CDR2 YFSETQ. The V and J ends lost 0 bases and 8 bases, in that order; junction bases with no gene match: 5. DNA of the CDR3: TGCGCCAGCAGCTTGGTCGGGGACAGGGGGCGAGGCTACACCTTC. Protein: CASSLVGDRGRGYTF.

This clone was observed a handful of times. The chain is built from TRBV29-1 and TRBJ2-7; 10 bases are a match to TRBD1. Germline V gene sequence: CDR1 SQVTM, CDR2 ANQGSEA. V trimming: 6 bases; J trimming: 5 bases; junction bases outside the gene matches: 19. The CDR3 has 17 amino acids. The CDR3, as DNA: TGCAGCGTCGACCCAGGACAGGGGGTCGGGGGATATAACGAGCAGTACTTC. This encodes CSVDPGQGVGGYNEQYF.

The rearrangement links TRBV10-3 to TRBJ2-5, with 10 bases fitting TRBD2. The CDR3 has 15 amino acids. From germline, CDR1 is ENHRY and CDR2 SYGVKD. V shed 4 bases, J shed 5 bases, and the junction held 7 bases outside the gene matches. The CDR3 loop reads CAISVGAGGPETQYF. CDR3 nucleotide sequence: TGTGCCATCAGTGTCGGAGCGGGGGGGCCCGAGACCCAGTACTTC.

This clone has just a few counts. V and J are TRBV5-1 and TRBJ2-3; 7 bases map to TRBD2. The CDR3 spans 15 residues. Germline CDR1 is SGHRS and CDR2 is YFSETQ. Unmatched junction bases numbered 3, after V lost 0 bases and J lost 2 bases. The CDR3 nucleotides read TGCGCCAGCAGCTTGGTGGCGGGGGTCACAGATACGCAGTATTTT. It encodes CASSLVAGVTDTQYF.

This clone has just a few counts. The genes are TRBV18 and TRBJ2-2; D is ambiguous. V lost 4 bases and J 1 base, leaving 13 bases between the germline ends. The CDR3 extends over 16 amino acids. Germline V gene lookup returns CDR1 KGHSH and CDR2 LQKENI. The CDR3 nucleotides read TGTGCCAGCTCACAACAGACGGTTAAGAACACCGGGGAGCTGTTTTTT. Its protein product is CASSQQTVKNTGELFF.

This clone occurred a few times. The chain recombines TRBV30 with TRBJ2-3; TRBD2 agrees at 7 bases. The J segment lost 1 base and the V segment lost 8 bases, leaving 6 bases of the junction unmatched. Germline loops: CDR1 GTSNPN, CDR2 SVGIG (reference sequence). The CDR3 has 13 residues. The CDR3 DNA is TGTGCCCTAGGTGGGGGGGGCACAGATACGCAGTATTTT. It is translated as CALGGGGTDTQYF. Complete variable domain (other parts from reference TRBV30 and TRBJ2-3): SQTIHQWPATLVQPVGSPLSLECTVEGTSNPNLYWYRQAAGRGLQLLFYSVGIGQISSEVPQNLSASRPQDRQFILSSKKLLLSDSGFYLCALGGGGTDTQYFGPGTRLTVL.

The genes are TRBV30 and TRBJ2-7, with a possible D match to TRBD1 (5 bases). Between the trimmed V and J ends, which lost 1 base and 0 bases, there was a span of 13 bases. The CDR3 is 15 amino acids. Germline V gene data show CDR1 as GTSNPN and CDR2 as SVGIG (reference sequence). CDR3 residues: CAWSGGRVSSYEQYF. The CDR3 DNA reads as TGTGCCTGGAGTGGGGGCAGGGTGAGCTCCTACGAGCAGTACTTC.

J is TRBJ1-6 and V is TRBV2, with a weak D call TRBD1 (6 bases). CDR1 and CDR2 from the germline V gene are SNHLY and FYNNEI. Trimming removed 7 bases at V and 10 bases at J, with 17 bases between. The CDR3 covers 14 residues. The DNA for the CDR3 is TGTGCCAGCAACCCTCCCCTGGGGGGCTCACCCCTCCACTTT. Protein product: CASNPPLGGSPLHF.

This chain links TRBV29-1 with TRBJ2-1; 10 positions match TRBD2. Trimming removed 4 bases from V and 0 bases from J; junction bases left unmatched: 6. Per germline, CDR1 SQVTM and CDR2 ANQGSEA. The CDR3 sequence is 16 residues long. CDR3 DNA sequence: TGCAGCGTTGGGCTAGCGGGGGCCTCCTCCTACAATGAGCAGTTCTTC. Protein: CSVGLAGASSYNEQFF.

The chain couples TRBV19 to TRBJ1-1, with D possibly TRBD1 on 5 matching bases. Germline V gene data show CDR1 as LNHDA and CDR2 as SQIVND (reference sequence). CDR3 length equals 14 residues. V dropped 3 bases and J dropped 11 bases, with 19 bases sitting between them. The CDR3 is CASSMGDFTAQAFF. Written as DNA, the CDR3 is TGTGCCAGTAGTATGGGGGACTTTACAGCCCAGGCTTTCTTT.

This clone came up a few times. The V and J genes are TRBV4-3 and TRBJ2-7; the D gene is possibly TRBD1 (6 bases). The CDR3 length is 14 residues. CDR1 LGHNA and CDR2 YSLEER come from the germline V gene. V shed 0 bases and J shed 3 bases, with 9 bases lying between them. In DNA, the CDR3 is TGCGCCAGCAGCCAAGAGCAGGGGTTCTACGAGCAGTACTTC. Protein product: CASSQEQGFYEQYF.

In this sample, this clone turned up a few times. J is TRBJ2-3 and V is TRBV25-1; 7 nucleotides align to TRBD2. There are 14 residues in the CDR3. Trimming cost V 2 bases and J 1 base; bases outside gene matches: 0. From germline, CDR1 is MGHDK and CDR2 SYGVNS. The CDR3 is CASSEGGGTDTQYF. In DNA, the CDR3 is TGTGCCAGCAGTGAAGGGGGGGGCACAGATACGCAGTATTTT.

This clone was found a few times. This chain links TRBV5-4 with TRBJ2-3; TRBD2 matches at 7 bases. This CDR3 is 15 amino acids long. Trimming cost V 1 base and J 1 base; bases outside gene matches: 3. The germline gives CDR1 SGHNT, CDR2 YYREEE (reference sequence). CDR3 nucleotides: TGTGCCAGCAGCTTGTCGGGGAGGGGCACAGATACGCAGTATTTT. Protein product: CASSLSGRGTDTQYF.